The text below deals with one T cell receptor (beta chain). What it recognizes is unknown. TCRdb's copy holds only in-frame clones and misses some; the assay was immunoSEQ multiplex PCR. This table has 12,000 to 15,000 clones, roughly 98% appearing once. These data come from a study of monozygotic twins with cystic fibrosis. Findings and caveats of the study: No link emerged between shared CDR3 counts and age, concordance or severity. Low clonality (median roughly 0.009) suggested a mostly naive repertoire.

The V end lost 7 bases, the J end lost 0 bases, and 8 bases lay between the germline ends. This CDR3 is 12 amino acids long. Looked up from germline, CDR1 is SQVTM and CDR2 is ANQGSEA. The receptor was derived from a girl aged 2 to 9 with cystic fibrosis. The sample taken for sequencing was blood. The V call is TRBV29-1, the J call TRBJ2-3; no definite D call. The CDR3 loop reads CSGTTSTDTQYF. The CDR3 DNA reads as TGCAGCGGGACCACAAGCACAGATACGCAGTATTTT.